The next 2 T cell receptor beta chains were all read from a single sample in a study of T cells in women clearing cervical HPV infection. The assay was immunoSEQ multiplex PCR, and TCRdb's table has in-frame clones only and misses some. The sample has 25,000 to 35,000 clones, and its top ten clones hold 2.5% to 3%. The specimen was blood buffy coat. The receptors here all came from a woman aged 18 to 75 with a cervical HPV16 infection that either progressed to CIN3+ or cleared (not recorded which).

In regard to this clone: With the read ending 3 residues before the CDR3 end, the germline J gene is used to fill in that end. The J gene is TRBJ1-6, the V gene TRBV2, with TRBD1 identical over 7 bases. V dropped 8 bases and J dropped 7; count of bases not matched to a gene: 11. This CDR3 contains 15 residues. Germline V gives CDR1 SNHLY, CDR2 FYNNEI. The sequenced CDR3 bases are TGTGCCAGCGGACAGACAGGGTTGGAGAATTCACCC. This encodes CASGQTGLENSP. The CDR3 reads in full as CASGQTGLENSPLHF.

CDR3 amino acids: CASQGSGNTIYF. The DNA read from the CDR3 is TGCGCCAGCCAGGGGTCCGGAAACACC. The J gene is TRBJ1-3, the V gene TRBV5-1; the D gene is possibly TRBD1 (6 bases). Coverage ceases 3 residues before the CDR3 finishes, and the germline J gene fills in the end. This CDR3 has 12 residues. The V and J ends lost 7 bases and 4 bases respectively, with 9 bases between them. The V gene's germline CDR1 is SGHRS and CDR2 YFSETQ.